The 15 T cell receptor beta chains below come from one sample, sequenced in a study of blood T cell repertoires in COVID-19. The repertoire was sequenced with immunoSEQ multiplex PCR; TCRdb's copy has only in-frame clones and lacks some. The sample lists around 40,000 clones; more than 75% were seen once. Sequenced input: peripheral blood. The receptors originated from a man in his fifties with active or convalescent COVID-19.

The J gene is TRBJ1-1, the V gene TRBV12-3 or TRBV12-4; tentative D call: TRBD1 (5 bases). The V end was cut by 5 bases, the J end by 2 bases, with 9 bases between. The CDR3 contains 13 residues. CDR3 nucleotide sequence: TGTGCCAGCAGTCCAGGGCCCAACACTGAAGCTTTCTTT. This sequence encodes CASSPGPNTEAFF.

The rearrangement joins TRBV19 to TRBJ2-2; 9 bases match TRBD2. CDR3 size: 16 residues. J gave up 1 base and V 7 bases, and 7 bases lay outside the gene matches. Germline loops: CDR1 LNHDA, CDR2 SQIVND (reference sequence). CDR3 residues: CASKVVAGENTGELFF. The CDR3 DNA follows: TGTGCCAGTAAGGTGGTAGCGGGAGAGAACACCGGGGAGCTGTTTTTT.

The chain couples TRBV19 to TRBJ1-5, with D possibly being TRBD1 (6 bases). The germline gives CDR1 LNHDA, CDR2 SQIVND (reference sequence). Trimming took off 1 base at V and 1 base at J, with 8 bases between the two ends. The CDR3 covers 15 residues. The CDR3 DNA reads TGTGCCAGTAGTATAGTGGGACACAGCAATCAGCCCCAGCATTTT. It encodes CASSIVGHSNQPQHF.

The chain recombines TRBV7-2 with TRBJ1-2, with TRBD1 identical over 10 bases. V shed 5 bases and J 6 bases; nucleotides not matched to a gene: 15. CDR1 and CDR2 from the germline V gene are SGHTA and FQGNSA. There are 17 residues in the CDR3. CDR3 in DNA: TGTGCCAGCAGCCAAAGCGTGGGGACAGGGGAGAGCAATGGCTACACCTTC. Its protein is CASSQSVGTGESNGYTF. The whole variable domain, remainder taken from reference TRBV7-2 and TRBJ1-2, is GAGVSQSPSNKVTEKGKDVELRCDPISGHTALYWYRQSLGQGLEFLIYFQGNSAPDKSGLPSDRFSAERTGGSVSTLTIQRTQQEDSAVYLCASSQSVGTGESNGYTFGSGTRLTVV.

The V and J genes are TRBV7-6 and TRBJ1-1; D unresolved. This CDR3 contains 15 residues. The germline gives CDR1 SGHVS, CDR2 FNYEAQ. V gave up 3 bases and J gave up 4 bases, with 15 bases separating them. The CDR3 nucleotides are TGTGCCAGCAGCTTCGGCAGAGGGCCCAGCACTGAAGCTTTCTTT. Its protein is CASSFGRGPSTEAFF.

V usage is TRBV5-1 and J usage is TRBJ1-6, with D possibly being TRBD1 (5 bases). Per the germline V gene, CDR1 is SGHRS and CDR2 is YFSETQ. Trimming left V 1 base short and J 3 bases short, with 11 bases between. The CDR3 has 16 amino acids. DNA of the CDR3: TGCGCCAGCAGCTTGAAGGGGAGGAGCTATAATTCACCCCTCCACTTT. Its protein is CASSLKGRSYNSPLHF.

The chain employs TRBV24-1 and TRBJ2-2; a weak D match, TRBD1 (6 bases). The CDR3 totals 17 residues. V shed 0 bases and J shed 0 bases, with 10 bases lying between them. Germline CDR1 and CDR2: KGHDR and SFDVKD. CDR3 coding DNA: TGTGCCACCAGTGATTTGCAGGGACACCCGAACACCGGGGAGCTGTTTTTT. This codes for CATSDLQGHPNTGELFF.

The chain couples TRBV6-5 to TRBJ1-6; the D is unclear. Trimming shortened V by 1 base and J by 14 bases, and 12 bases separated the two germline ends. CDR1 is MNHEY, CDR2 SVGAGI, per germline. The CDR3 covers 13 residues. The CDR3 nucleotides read TGTGCCAGCAGTTACTTGGCGGTCCGCTCCCTCCACTTT. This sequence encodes CASSYLAVRSLHF.

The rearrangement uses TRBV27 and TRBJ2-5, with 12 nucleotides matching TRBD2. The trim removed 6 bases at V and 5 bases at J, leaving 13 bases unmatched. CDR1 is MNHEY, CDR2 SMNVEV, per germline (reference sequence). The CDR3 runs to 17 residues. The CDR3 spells CASSRTSSGRAAETQYF. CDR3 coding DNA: TGTGCCAGCAGCCGTACGTCTAGCGGGAGGGCCGCGGAGACCCAGTACTTC.

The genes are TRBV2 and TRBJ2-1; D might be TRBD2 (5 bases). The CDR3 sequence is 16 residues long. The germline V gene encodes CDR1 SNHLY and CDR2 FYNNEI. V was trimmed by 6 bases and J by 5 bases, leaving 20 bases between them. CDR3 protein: CASSPYTSRGNNEQFF. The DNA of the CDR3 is TGTGCCAGCAGCCCCTATACTAGTCGGGGTAACAATGAGCAGTTCTTC.

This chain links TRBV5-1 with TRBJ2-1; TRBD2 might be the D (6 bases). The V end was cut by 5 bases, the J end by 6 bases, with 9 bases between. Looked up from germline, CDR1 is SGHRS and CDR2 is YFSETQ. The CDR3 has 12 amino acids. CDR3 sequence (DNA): TGCGCCAGCAGGGAGGAGGGCAATGAGCAGTTCTTC. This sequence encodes CASREEGNEQFF.

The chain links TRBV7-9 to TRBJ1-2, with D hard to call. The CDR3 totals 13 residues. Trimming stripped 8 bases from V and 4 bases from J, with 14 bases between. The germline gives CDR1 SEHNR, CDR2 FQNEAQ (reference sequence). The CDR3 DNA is TGTGCCAGCGGGCTCGAGGGCACCTATGGCTACACCTTC. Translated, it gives CASGLEGTYGYTF.

The CDR3 is CASSSTRLAGDEQFF. The DNA of the CDR3 is TGTGCCAGCAGTTCAACTAGACTAGCGGGGGATGAGCAGTTCTTC. The chain is built from TRBV28 and TRBJ2-1; 12 nucleotides align to TRBD2. The trim removed 4 bases at V and 8 bases at J, leaving 6 bases unmatched. Per the germline V gene, CDR1 is MDHEN and CDR2 is SYDVKM. This CDR3 is 15 amino acids long.

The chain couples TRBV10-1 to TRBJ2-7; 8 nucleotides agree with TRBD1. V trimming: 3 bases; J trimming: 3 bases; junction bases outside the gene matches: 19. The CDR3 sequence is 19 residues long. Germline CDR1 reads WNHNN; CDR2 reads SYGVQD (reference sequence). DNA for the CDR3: TGCGCCAGCAGTGACCCGGACAGGGTCCCTCGGTGGAACTACTACGAGCAGTACGTC. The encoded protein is CASSDPDRVPRWNYYEQYV.

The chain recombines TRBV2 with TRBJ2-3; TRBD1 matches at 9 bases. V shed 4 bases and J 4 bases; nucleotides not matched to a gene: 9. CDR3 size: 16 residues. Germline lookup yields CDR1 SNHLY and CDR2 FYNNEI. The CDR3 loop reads CASSVGGTGLADTQYF. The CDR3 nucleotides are TGTGCCAGCAGTGTCGGGGGGACAGGGCTCGCAGATACGCAGTATTTT.